What follows describes a single TCR beta chain. This table comes from immunoSEQ multiplex PCR, and its TCRdb copy is limited to in-frame clones, with some not included. The sample holds under 50,000 clones; 93% are singletons and the top ten take roughly 4%. CDR1 and CDR2 (germline): MGHRA, YSYEKL. The CDR3 loop spans 16 amino acids. Germline trimming cut 0 bases from V and 6 bases from J; bases unmatched to any gene: 7. This specimen comes from a study of T cell changes during pregnancy in multiple sclerosis. The input for sequencing was CD8+ T cells from peripheral blood mononuclear cells, taken after pregnancy. The receptor was isolated from a female donor with multiple sclerosis, enrolled in a pregnancy study. V is TRBV4-1 and J is TRBJ2-3, with 9 bases fitting TRBD2. The CDR3 nucleotides are TGCGCCAGCAGCCAAGATATGGCTAGCGGGACCGATACGCAGTATTTT. The encoded protein is CASSQDMASGTDTQYF.